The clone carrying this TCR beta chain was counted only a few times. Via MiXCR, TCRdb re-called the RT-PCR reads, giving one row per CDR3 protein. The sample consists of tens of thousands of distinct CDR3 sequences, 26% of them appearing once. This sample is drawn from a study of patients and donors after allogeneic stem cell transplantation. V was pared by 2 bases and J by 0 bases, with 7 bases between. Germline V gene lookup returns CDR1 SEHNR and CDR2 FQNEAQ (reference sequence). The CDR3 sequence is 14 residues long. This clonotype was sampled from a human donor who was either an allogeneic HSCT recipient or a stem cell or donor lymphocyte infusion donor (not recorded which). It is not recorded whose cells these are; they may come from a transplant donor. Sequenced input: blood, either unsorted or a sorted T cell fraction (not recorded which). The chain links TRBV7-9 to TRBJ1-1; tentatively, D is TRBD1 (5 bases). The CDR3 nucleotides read TGTGCCAGCAGCTTACGGACACTGAACACTGAAGCTTTCTTT. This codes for CASSLRTLNTEAFF.